The 5 T cell receptor beta chains listed next were all sequenced from one sample in a study of CD8 T cells in Susac syndrome (dated by TCRdb to between 2018 and 2021). Receptor amplification or capture employed the immunoSEQ multiplex PCR assay. RNA was extracted using the RNeasy kit, and roughly 0.5 to 1 ug of the RNA was reverse transcribed with random hexamers. The public reads were reprocessed in TCRdb via fastp at Q25 and MiXCR, keeping in-frame beta chains. Here each entry gathers all rows of one CDR3 protein and keeps the most common genes and DNA. Across this sample there are 160,000 or so distinct CDR3 sequences, with less than 95% seen only once. Over 0.09% of the sample is taken by the ten largest. The sample consisted of CD4+ T cells from PBMCs. These receptors were obtained from a human donor with multiple sclerosis.

The V call is TRBV29-1, the J call TRBJ1-2; the D gene is possibly TRBD1 (5 bases). Trimming left V 3 bases short and J 8 bases short, with 16 bases between. This CDR3 is built from 13 residues. The germline gives CDR1 SQVTM, CDR2 ANQGSEA. The CDR3 DNA follows: TGCAGCGTTGAGTCAGGGAGGCTGAGAGGCTACACCTTC. This sequence encodes CSVESGRLRGYTF.

This clonotype is a singleton in its sample. The chain uses TRBV5-4 and TRBJ2-2; D is unresolved. CDR1 and CDR2 from the germline V gene are SGHNT and YYREEE (reference sequence). The CDR3 is 14 amino acids. V lost 3 bases and J lost 7, with 13 bases in between. DNA for the CDR3: TGTGCCAGCAGCTCGCACGCGGAGAGCGGGGAGCTGTTTTTT. The encoded protein is CASSSHAESGELFF. The complete variable domain, with remaining parts taken from reference TRBV5-4 and TRBJ2-2, reads ETGVTQSPTHLIKTRGQQVTLRCSSQSGHNTVSWYQQALGQGPQFIFQYYREEENGRGNFPPRFSGLQFPNYSSELNVNALELDDSALYLCASSSHAESGELFFGEGSRLTVL.

V and J are TRBV30 and TRBJ2-1, with TRBD2 as a possible D gene (6 bases). Germline lookup yields CDR1 GTSNPN and CDR2 SVGIG (reference sequence). The CDR3 covers 12 residues. Trimming cost V 5 bases and J 7 bases, with 12 bases left between them. The CDR3 is CAWGGLANEQFF. CDR3 nucleotide sequence: TGTGCCTGGGGTGGGCTAGCGAATGAGCAGTTCTTC.

The chain is built from TRBV5-1 and TRBJ1-5; D possibly corresponds to TRBD1 (5 bases). This CDR3 contains 13 residues. V gave up 8 bases and J gave up 7 bases, with 16 bases separating them. CDR1 and CDR2 from the germline V gene are SGHRS and YFSETQ. CDR3 coding DNA: TGCGCCAGTCGGGCGGGGGAAGAACAGCCCCAGCATTTT. This encodes CASRAGEEQPQHF.

This clonotype was seen only once. The chain uses TRBV2 and TRBJ2-7; D is unclear. Trimming cost V 6 bases and J 2 bases, with 11 bases left between them. The CDR3 totals 13 residues. Germline V gives CDR1 SNHLY, CDR2 FYNNEI. The CDR3 DNA sequence: TGTGCCAGCAGGAAGGATTTTACCTACGAGCAGTACTTC. As protein: CASRKDFTYEQYF.